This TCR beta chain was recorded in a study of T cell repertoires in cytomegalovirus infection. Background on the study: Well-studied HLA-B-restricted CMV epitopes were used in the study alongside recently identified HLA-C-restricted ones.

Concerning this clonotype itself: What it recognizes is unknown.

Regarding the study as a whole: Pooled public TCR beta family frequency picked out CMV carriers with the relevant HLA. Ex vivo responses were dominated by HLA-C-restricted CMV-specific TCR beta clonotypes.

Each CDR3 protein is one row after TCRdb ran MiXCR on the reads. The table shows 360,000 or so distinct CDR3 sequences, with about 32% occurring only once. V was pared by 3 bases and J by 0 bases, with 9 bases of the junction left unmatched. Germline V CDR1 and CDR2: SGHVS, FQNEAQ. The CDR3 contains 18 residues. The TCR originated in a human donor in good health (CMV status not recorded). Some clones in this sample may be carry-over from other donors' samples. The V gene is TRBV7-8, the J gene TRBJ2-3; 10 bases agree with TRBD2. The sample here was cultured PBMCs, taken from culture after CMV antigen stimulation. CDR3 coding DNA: TGTGCCAGCAGCTTGCCTGGACTAGCGGAAACTAGCACAGATACGCAGTATTTT. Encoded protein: CASSLPGLAETSTDTQYF.